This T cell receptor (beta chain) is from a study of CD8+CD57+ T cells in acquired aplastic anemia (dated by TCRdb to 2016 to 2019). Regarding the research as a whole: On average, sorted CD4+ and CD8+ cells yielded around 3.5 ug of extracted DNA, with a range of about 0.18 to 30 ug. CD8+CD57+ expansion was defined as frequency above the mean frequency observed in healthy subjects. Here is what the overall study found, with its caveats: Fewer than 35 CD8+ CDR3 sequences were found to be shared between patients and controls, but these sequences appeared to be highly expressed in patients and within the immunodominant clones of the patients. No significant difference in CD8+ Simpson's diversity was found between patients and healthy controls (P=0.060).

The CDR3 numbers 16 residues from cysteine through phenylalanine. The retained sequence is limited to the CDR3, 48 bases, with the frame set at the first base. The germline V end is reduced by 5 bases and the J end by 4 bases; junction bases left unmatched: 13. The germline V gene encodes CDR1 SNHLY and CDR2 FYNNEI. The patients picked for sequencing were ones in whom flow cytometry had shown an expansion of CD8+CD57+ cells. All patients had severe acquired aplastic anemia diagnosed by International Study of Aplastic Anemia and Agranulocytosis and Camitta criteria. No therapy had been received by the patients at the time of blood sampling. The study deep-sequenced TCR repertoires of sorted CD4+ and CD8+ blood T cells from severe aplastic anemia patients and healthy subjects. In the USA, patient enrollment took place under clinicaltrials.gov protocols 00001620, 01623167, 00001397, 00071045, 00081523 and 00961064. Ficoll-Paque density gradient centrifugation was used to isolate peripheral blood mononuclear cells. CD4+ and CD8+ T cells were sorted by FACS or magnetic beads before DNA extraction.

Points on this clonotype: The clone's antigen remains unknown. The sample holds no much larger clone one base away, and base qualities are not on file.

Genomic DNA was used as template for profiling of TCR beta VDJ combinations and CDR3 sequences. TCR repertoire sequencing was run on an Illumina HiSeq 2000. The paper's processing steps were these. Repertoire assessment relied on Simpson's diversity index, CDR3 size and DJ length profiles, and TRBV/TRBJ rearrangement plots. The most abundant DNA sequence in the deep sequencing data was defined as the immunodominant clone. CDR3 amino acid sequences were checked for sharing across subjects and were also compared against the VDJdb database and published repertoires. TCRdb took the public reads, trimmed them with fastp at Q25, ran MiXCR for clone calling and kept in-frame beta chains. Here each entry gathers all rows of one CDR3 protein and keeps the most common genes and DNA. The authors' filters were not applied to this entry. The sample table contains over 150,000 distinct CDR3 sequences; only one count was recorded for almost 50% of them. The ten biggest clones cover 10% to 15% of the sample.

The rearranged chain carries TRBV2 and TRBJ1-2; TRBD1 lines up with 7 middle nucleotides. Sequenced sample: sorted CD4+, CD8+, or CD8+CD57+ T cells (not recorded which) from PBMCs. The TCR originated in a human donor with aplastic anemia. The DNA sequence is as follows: TGTGCCAGCAGTCCCGGAGGGCAGGGGGGAAGCTATGGCTACACCTTC. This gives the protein CASSPGGQGGSYGYTF.